This passage covers 29 T cell receptor beta chains from one sample sequenced in a study of regulatory T cells in long-lasting Graves disease (dated by TCRdb to about 2021). The library came from multiplex PCR. The sequencing machine was an Illumina HiSeq 4000. To build TCR beta libraries, CDR3 regions were amplified by Arm-PCR using iRepertoire HTBI primers. TCRdb itself trimmed the public reads at Q25 with fastp, ran MiXCR and retained productive beta chains. Rows merge per CDR3 protein into single entries with the most common DNA and genes. This sample comprises over 450,000 distinct CDR3 sequences, roughly 21% of them detected only once. Of the sample, about 7% falls within the top ten clones. Per the publication, the time point label means: persistent/refractory GD, antithyroid drugs over 5 years with positive TRAb. For both TCR sequencing and RNA sequencing, RNA was extracted from PBMCs in TRIzol.

The specimen comprised peripheral blood mononuclear cells (PBMCs), sampled when the disease was refractory, from a patient treated with antithyroid drugs. The receptor set was obtained from a female donor with Graves disease.

The chain joins TRBV7-8 to TRBJ2-7, with TRBD2 as a possible D gene (5 bases). CDR1 SGHVS and CDR2 FQNEAQ come from the germline V gene. The CDR3 has 11 amino acids. Trimming stripped 5 bases from V and 7 bases from J, with 9 bases between. The CDR3, as DNA: TGTGCCAGCAGCACACTAGGGGAGCAGTACTTC. As protein: CASSTLGEQYF.

The chain joins TRBV19 to TRBJ2-7, with 7 bases matching TRBD1. Germline V gene data show CDR1 as LNHDA and CDR2 as SQIVND (reference sequence). The V and J ends lost 0 bases and 6 bases, in that order; junction bases with no gene match: 2. The CDR3 consists of 13 residues. The CDR3 nucleotides are TGTGCCAGTAGTATAGACGGGACAGCCGAGCAGTACTTC. Protein sequence: CASSIDGTAEQYF.

This chain uses TRBV20-1 with TRBJ2-5; 8 positions agree with TRBD1. V trimming: 4 bases; J trimming: 5 bases; junction bases outside the gene matches: 9. In germline, CDR1 is DFQATT, CDR2 SNEGSKA (reference sequence). CDR3 length equals 14 residues. The CDR3 DNA follows: TGCAGTGCTATGGACAGGGTTTTTTGGGAGACCCAGTACTTC. This sequence encodes CSAMDRVFWETQYF.

Only a few counts were recorded for this clonotype. This sequence joins TRBV6-2 or TRBV6-3 and TRBJ1-4, with D possibly TRBD1 on 5 matching bases. Trimming stripped 5 bases from V and 8 bases from J, with 9 bases between. The germline V gene encodes CDR1 MNHEY and CDR2 SVGEGT. The CDR3 totals 12 residues. As DNA, the CDR3 is TGTGCCAGCAGTGAACGACAGGAAAAACTGTTTTTT. This gives the protein CASSERQEKLFF.

The J gene is TRBJ1-1, the V gene TRBV20-1, with 9 bases identical to TRBD1. The V gene's germline CDR1 is DFQATT and CDR2 SNEGSKA (reference sequence). V dropped 5 bases and J dropped 2; count of bases not matched to a gene: 15. The CDR3 extends over 17 amino acids. The CDR3 here is CSAPAGQGPWINTEAFF. In nucleotides, the CDR3 is TGCAGTGCTCCGGCGGGACAGGGACCCTGGATTAACACTGAAGCTTTCTTT.

Of note for this clonotype: The germline gene is not matched at one end of the junction; a read error may be the cause. This chain uses TRBV2 with TRBJ1-5; 7 bases fit TRBD1. Germline lookup yields CDR1 SNHLY and CDR2 FYNNEI. CDR3 length: 13 residues. The CDR3: CASRDRSNRPQHF. In DNA, the CDR3 is TGTGCCAGCAGGGACAGGAGCAATCGGCCCCAGCATTTT. Drawing the rest from reference TRBV2 and TRBJ1-5, the complete variable domain is EPEVTQTPSHQVTQMGQEVILRCVPISNHLYFYWYRQILGQKVEFLVSFYNNEISEKSEIFDDQFSVERPDGSNFTLKIRSTKLEDSAMYFCASRDRSNRPQHFGDGTRLSIL.

In this sample, this clonotype turned up a few times. V is TRBV20-1 and J is TRBJ1-1; no firm D call. CDR1 is DFQATT and CDR2 is SNEGSKA in the germline V gene (reference sequence). Trimming removed 2 bases at V and 6 bases at J, with 19 bases between. This CDR3 comprises 15 residues. Here the CDR3 DNA reads TGCAGTGCTAGACCTACCGGGCGAGAAAACGCTGAAGCTTTCTTT. Translating it yields CSARPTGRENAEAFF.

This chain uses TRBV5-1 with TRBJ1-1; D remains unclear. The CDR3 is made up of 17 amino acids. The germline V gene encodes CDR1 SGHRS and CDR2 YFSETQ. V gave up 2 bases and J gave up 0 bases, with 17 bases separating them. The CDR3 region is CASSLGLGMGLNTEAFF. CDR3 in DNA: TGCGCCAGCAGCTTAGGTCTTGGCATGGGTTTGAACACTGAAGCTTTCTTT.

The V gene is TRBV5-1, the J gene TRBJ2-3; D uncertain. Germline CDR1 is SGHRS and CDR2 is YFSETQ. The CDR3 runs 15 residues. V was clipped by 5 bases and J by 4 bases, with 17 bases between them. The CDR3 sequence: CASRPPLAEADTQYF. CDR3 nucleotide sequence: TGCGCCAGCAGGCCTCCCCTGGCAGAGGCAGATACGCAGTATTTT.

The table lists this clonotype with a few counts. The chain has TRBV29-1 and TRBJ1-4; 9 nucleotides align to TRBD1. Germline loops: CDR1 SQVTM, CDR2 ANQGSEA. The CDR3 loop spans 13 amino acids. CDR3 amino acids: CPYRGLSDEKLFF. Here the CDR3 DNA reads TGCCCCTACAGGGGGCTCTCCGATGAAAAACTGTTTTTT.

This clonotype appeared a few times. This may arise from a read error, as a much more abundant clone is one base away. The gene calls are TRBV28 and TRBJ1-5, with a possible D match to TRBD1 (6 bases). This CDR3 is 15 amino acids long. V lost 5 bases, J lost 7 bases, and 18 bases lay in between. The germline gives CDR1 MDHEN, CDR2 SYDVKM. The CDR3 bases are TGTGCCAGCAGTCTTGAGGGCAGGGGATACCAGCCCCAGCATTTT. This sequence encodes CASSLEGRGYQPQHF.

The DNA for the CDR3 is TGCGCCAGCAGCTCCATGATCGACAGGGGCAATCAGCCCCAGCATTTT. This encodes CASSSMIDRGNQPQHF. The rearrangement links TRBV4-1 to TRBJ1-5; 7 positions agree with TRBD1. This CDR3 has 16 amino acids. V shed 5 bases and J 2 bases; nucleotides not matched to a gene: 9. Germline assignment: CDR1 MGHRA and CDR2 YSYEKL.

The rearrangement links TRBV15 to TRBJ1-4; D unresolved. The CDR3 has 13 residues. V lost 0 bases and J 8 bases, leaving 7 bases between the germline ends. Germline V gene sequence: CDR1 LNHNV, CDR2 YYDKDF (reference sequence). CDR3 region: CATSRDQDEKLFF. Written as DNA, the CDR3 is TGTGCCACCAGCAGAGATCAAGACGAAAAACTGTTTTTT.

V gene TRBV4-1 combines with J gene TRBJ1-5, with D possibly matching TRBD1 (5 bases). CDR1 is MGHRA, CDR2 YSYEKL, per germline. Trimming removed 2 bases at V and 0 bases at J, with 11 bases between. This CDR3 is 16 amino acids long. For the CDR3, the DNA is TGCGCCAGCAGCCAACCAATGACAGATAGCAATCAGCCCCAGCATTTT. It codes for CASSQPMTDSNQPQHF.

There are many counts of this clonotype. The CDR3 region has the DNA TGTGCCAGTAGTATAGATGAGGACAGGGGAGCTTTCTTT. Encoded protein: CASSIDEDRGAFF. This chain uses TRBV19 with TRBJ1-1; 9 bases align to TRBD1. Germline V gene data show CDR1 as LNHDA and CDR2 as SQIVND (reference sequence). The CDR3 extends over 13 amino acids. V shed 0 bases and J 10 bases; nucleotides not matched to a gene: 3. The variable domain in full, with the rest retrieved from reference TRBV19 and TRBJ1-1, is DGGITQSPKYLFRKEGQNVTLSCEQNLNHDAMYWYRQDPGQGLRLIYYSQIVNDFQKGDIAEGYSVSREKKESFPLTVTSAQKNPTAFYLCASSIDEDRGAFFGQGTRLTVV.

There are many counts of this clonotype. The J gene is TRBJ1-1, the V gene TRBV6-2 or TRBV6-3, with a tentative D call TRBD1 (5 bases). Trimming took 5 bases from V and 5 from J, leaving 18 bases between them. CDR3 length: 15 amino acids. Germline CDR1 is MNHEY and CDR2 is SVGEGT. The DNA of the CDR3 is TGTGCCAGCAGTGTGACCCCCCAGGGTACTACTGAAGCTTTCTTT. The encoded protein is CASSVTPQGTTEAFF.

The gene calls are TRBV19 and TRBJ2-2; TRBD1 or TRBD2 may be the D gene (5 bases each). Germline-derived CDR1 and CDR2 are LNHDA and SQIVND (reference sequence). Deletions cut 1 base from V and 3 bases from J, with 9 bases between. The length of the CDR3 is 15 residues. CDR3 sequence reads: CASSIVGGYTGELFF. CDR3 in DNA: TGTGCCAGTAGTATAGTTGGGGGATACACCGGGGAGCTGTTTTTT.

This clonotype showed up just a few times. The rearrangement uses TRBV5-1 and TRBJ2-7; 7 bases fit TRBD1. The V gene's germline CDR1 is SGHRS and CDR2 YFSETQ. V was clipped by 4 bases and J by 3 bases; unmatched bases: 13. The CDR3 consists of 16 residues. CDR3 DNA sequence: TGCGCCAGCAGCCTCCCATCGGGACAGAGATTCTACGAGCAGTACTTC. It is translated as CASSLPSGQRFYEQYF.

This clonotype was seen many times. The chain uses TRBV7-9 and TRBJ1-4; D is uncertain. This CDR3 contains 15 residues. Between the trimmed V and J ends, which lost 5 bases and 0 bases, there was a span of 10 bases. The V gene's germline CDR1 is SEHNR and CDR2 FQNEAQ (reference sequence). Here the CDR3 DNA reads TGTGCCAGCAGCCTTCAAGATACAACTAATGAAAAACTGTTTTTT. It encodes CASSLQDTTNEKLFF. Complete variable domain (other parts from reference TRBV7-9 and TRBJ1-4): DTGVSQNPRHKITKRGQNVTFRCDPISEHNRLYWYRQTLGQGPEFLTYFQNEAQLEKSRLLSDRFSAERPKGSFSTLEIQRTEQGDSAMYLCASSLQDTTNEKLFFGSGTQLSVL.

V is TRBV5-4 and J is TRBJ2-5; no clear D. V lost 7 bases and J lost 4, with 14 bases in between. Germline CDR1 reads SGHNT; CDR2 reads YYREEE (reference sequence). The CDR3 is made up of 13 amino acids. CDR3: CASPPDSRETQYF. The CDR3 DNA sequence: TGTGCCAGCCCTCCGGATTCTCGAGAGACCCAGTACTTC.

This clonotype has ten or more counts. The rearrangement uses TRBV9 and TRBJ1-4; TRBD1 might be the D (5 bases). V dropped 3 bases and J dropped 0 bases, with 12 bases sitting between them. Germline CDR1 reads SGDLS; CDR2 reads YYNGEE. This CDR3 comprises 16 residues. CDR3 region: CASSELQGTTNEKLFF. The DNA for the CDR3 is TGTGCCAGCAGCGAGCTTCAGGGTACAACTAATGAAAAACTGTTTTTT.

V gene TRBV25-1 combines with J gene TRBJ1-5; D might be TRBD1 (6 bases). Germline V gene sequence: CDR1 MGHDK, CDR2 SYGVNS. Trimming took 4 bases from V and 6 from J, leaving 13 bases between them. The CDR3 extends over 14 amino acids. CDR3 amino acids: CASSAKGGGQPQHF. As DNA, the CDR3 is TGTGCCAGCAGTGCAAAGGGAGGGGGTCAGCCCCAGCATTTT. The variable domain in full, completed from reference TRBV25-1 and TRBJ1-5, reads EADIYQTPRYLVIGTGKKITLECSQTMGHDKMYWYQQDPGMELHLIHYSYGVNSTEKGDLSSESTVSRIRTEHFPLTLESARPSHTSQYLCASSAKGGGQPQHFGDGTRLSIL.

The chain joins TRBV5-1 to TRBJ1-2; D is unclear. CDR1 is SGHRS and CDR2 is YFSETQ in the germline V gene. Deletions cut 0 bases from V and 6 bases from J, with 12 bases between. The CDR3 extends over 14 amino acids. The CDR3 bases are TGCGCCAGCAGCTTGGTACCGGGAACCCATGGCTACACCTTC. Encoded protein: CASSLVPGTHGYTF.

A few counts support this clonotype. This chain joins TRBV29-1 and TRBJ1-5, with 9 nucleotides matching TRBD1. V gave up 4 bases and J gave up 0 bases; unmatched junction bases: 7. This CDR3 has 16 amino acids. CDR1 is SQVTM and CDR2 is ANQGSEA in the germline V gene. The CDR3 reads CSVVLTGGDSNQPQHF. Here the CDR3 DNA reads TGCAGCGTTGTTTTGACAGGGGGTGATAGCAATCAGCCCCAGCATTTT.

This clonotype was found a few times. This chain connects TRBV10-3 to TRBJ2-7, with 8 bases aligning to TRBD2. V was pared by 3 bases and J by 4 bases, with 11 bases of the junction left unmatched. The CDR3 totals 16 residues. Per germline, CDR1 ENHRY and CDR2 SYGVKD. The CDR3 sequence is CAISDPAGGHRYEQYF. CDR3 nucleotides: TGTGCCATCAGTGACCCGGCGGGGGGCCATCGTTACGAGCAGTACTTC.

The rearrangement uses TRBV7-9 and TRBJ1-1; perhaps TRBD1 as D (5 bases). This CDR3 is 15 amino acids long. V was shortened by 5 bases and J by 0 bases, with 13 bases between the two germline ends. The germline gives CDR1 SEHNR, CDR2 FQNEAQ (reference sequence). CDR3 protein: CASSPDSALNTEAFF. The CDR3 bases are TGTGCCAGCAGCCCCGACAGTGCCCTGAACACTGAAGCTTTCTTT. Using reference TRBV7-9 and TRBJ1-1 for the parts outside the CDR3, the full variable domain is DTGVSQNPRHKITKRGQNVTFRCDPISEHNRLYWYRQTLGQGPEFLTYFQNEAQLEKSRLLSDRFSAERPKGSFSTLEIQRTEQGDSAMYLCASSPDSALNTEAFFGQGTRLTVV.

This clonotype has a handful of counts. The V call is TRBV20-1, the J call TRBJ1-2; 10 bases agree with TRBD1. V lost 3 bases, J lost 7 bases, and 5 bases stayed unmatched. The CDR3 covers 13 residues. The germline V gene encodes CDR1 DFQATT and CDR2 SNEGSKA (reference sequence). In DNA form, the CDR3 reads TGCAGTGCTAGTAGGGACAGGGGTGGTGGCTACACCTTC. Residues: CSASRDRGGGYTF.

Notes on this clonotype: Without the conserved terminal phenylalanine or tryptophan, this CDR3 likely stems from a read error. This chain joins TRBV12-5 and TRBJ1-1; D is uncertain. Germline loops: CDR1 LGHNT, CDR2 FRNRAP. The CDR3 runs to 12 residues. V was pared by 1 base and J by 4 bases, with 4 bases between. Here the CDR3 reads CASGLEGTEAFL. In nucleotides, the CDR3 is TGTGCTAGTGGTTTGGAGGGCACTGAAGCTTTCCTT.

This clonotype came up many times. The chain combines TRBV29-1 with TRBJ1-1, with D possibly matching TRBD1 (6 bases). There are 13 residues in the CDR3. From germline, CDR1 is SQVTM and CDR2 ANQGSEA. V was trimmed by 7 bases and J by 1 base, leaving 13 bases between them. CDR3 coding DNA: TGCAGCGGACTAGGGGGTACGAACACTGAAGCTTTCTTT. Amino acids: CSGLGGTNTEAFF. Combining the CDR3 with reference TRBV29-1 and TRBJ1-1 gives the whole variable domain SAVISQKPSRDICQRGTSLTIQCQVDSQVTMMFWYRQQPGQSLTLIATANQGSEATYESGFVIDKFPISRPNLTFSTLTVSNMSPEDSSIYLCSGLGGTNTEAFFGQGTRLTVV.